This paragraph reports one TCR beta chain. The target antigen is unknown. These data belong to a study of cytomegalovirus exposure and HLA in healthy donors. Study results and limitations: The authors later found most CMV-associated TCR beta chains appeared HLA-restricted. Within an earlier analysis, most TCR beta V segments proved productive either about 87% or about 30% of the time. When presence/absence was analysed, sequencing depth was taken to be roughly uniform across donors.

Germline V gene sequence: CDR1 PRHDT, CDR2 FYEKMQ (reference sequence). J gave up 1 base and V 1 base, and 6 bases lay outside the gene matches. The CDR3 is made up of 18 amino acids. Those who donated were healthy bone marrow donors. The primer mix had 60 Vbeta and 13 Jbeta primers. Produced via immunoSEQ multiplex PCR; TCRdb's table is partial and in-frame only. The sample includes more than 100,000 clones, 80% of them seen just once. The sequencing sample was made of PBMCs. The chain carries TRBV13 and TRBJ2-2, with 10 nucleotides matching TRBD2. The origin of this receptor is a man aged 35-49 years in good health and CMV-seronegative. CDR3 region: CASSLVTGLAENTGELFF. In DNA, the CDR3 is TGTGCCAGCAGCTTAGTAACCGGACTAGCGGAGAACACCGGGGAGCTGTTTTTT.